The 21 T cell receptor beta chains given below trace back to one sample, sequenced in a study of identical twins. From the 5' RACE reads, TCRdb called clonotypes with MiXCR, one entry per CDR3 protein. The data contain 1.5 million to 2 million distinct CDR3 sequences, under 35% of them seen just once; the ten biggest clones take up more than 0.25%. Material: cord blood. The receptors stem from a newborn girl in good health.

This clonotype has only a few counts. The rearrangement links TRBV12-3 or TRBV12-4 to TRBJ1-5; D possibly corresponds to TRBD1 (6 bases). Trimming left V 5 bases short and J 0 bases short, with 11 bases between. This CDR3 has 15 amino acids. CDR3 sequence (DNA): TGTGCCAGCAGTCACAGGGTCAGTAGCAATCAGCCCCAGCATTTT. This encodes CASSHRVSSNQPQHF.

Turning to this clonotype: A junction end diverges from the germline sequence, so it may reflect a read error. The chain links TRBV5-1 to TRBJ2-3; D uncertain. This CDR3 is built from 13 residues. Germline V gives CDR1 SGHRS, CDR2 YFSETQ. The CDR3, as DNA: TGCGCCAGCAGCTTGCGAGCCCCAGATATGCAGTATTTT. Encoded protein: CASSLRAPDMQYF.

CDR3 in amino acids: CSMGGGHYNEQFF. CDR3 DNA sequence: TGCAGTATGGGGGGAGGCCATTACAATGAGCAGTTCTTC. J is TRBJ2-1 and V is TRBV20-1; tentatively, D is TRBD2 (6 bases). Per the germline V gene, CDR1 is DFQATT and CDR2 is SNEGSKA (reference sequence). Trimming shortened V by 8 bases and J by 4 bases, and 15 bases separated the two germline ends. This CDR3 spans 13 amino acids.

This clonotype was counted at least ten times. One end of the junction fails to match germline, which may point to a read error. The J gene is TRBJ1-2, the V gene TRBV5-1; no clear D gene. The CDR3 totals 12 residues. The germline V gene has CDR1 SGHRS and CDR2 YFSETQ. The CDR3 DNA reads TGTGCCAGCAGTTCGCCCAACTATGGCTACACCTTC. This translates into CASSSPNYGYTF.

CDR3 residues: CASSLVPGGTQYF. In nucleotides, the CDR3 is TGTGCCAGCAGCTTAGTCCCCGGAGGGACGCAGTATTTT. The chain links TRBV7-2 to TRBJ2-3; maybe TRBD2 (6 bases). Trimming removed 1 base at V and 9 bases at J, with 11 bases between. The germline gives CDR1 SGHTA, CDR2 FQGNSA. CDR3 length: 13 amino acids. Complete variable domain (other parts from reference TRBV7-2 and TRBJ2-3): GAGVSQSPSNKVTEKGKDVELRCDPISGHTALYWYRQSLGQGLEFLIYFQGNSAPDKSGLPSDRFSAERTGGSVSTLTIQRTQQEDSAVYLCASSLVPGGTQYFGPGTRLTVL.

This clonotype was counted between two and nine times. The V gene is TRBV24-1, the J gene TRBJ2-1; D is perhaps TRBD1 (6 bases). CDR3 length: 15 amino acids. V lost 4 bases to trimming and J lost 4 bases, with 13 bases between them. The germline V gene has CDR1 KGHDR and CDR2 SFDVKD. In DNA form, the CDR3 reads TGTGCCACCAGTGACCCCGACAGGCAGTACAATGAGCAGTTCTTC. Translated, it gives CATSDPDRQYNEQFF.

The rearrangement links TRBV20-1 to TRBJ1-1; 10 bases match TRBD1. Germline lookup yields CDR1 DFQATT and CDR2 SNEGSKA (reference sequence). The junction had 8 bases not matched to a gene; V was cut back by 7 bases and J by 9 bases. The CDR3 has 12 amino acids. Written as DNA, the CDR3 is TGCAGTGGGGGACAGGGGAGTAAGAAAGCTTTCTTT. The encoded protein is CSGGQGSKKAFF.

This clonotype has a handful of counts. The rearrangement links TRBV20-1 to TRBJ2-1; the match to TRBD2 covers 15 bases. Unmatched junction bases numbered 12, after V lost 6 bases and J lost 0 bases. The CDR3 contains 19 residues. The V gene's germline CDR1 is DFQATT and CDR2 SNEGSKA (reference sequence). The chain's CDR3 is CSAPIPGTSGGTSYNEQFF. As DNA, the CDR3 is TGCAGTGCGCCTATACCCGGGACTAGCGGGGGGACCTCCTACAATGAGCAGTTCTTC.

This chain uses TRBV20-1 with TRBJ2-1, with D hard to call. The CDR3 consists of 13 residues. V was pared by 4 bases and J by 0 bases, with 7 bases between. Germline assignment: CDR1 DFQATT and CDR2 SNEGSKA (reference sequence). CDR3 region: CSAMTRSYNEQFF. The CDR3 region has the DNA TGCAGTGCTATGACTCGCTCCTACAATGAGCAGTTCTTC.

This sequence joins TRBV20-1 and TRBJ2-5; 7 bases match TRBD1. The V gene end was trimmed by 4 bases and the J gene end by 5 bases; junction bases not matched to a gene: 4. Germline values: CDR1 DFQATT, CDR2 SNEGSKA (reference sequence). The CDR3 runs 12 residues. The CDR3 DNA is TGCAGTGCTACCCTACAGGGGGAGACCCAGTACTTC. Its translation is CSATLQGETQYF.

V is TRBV20-1 and J is TRBJ2-4; 7 bases match TRBD2. The J call may be in error: the DNA end matches TRBJ2-7 better. Germline-derived CDR1 and CDR2 are DFQATT and SNEGSKA (reference sequence). The CDR3 extends over 14 amino acids. The CDR3 nucleotides are TGCAGTGCTAGTAGTCGAGCGGGATCAGTCGAGCAGTACTTC. Encoded protein: CSASSRAGSVEQYF.

The chain couples TRBV28 to TRBJ2-7; 7 positions agree with TRBD2. The ends lost 9 bases at V and 7 bases at J; junction bases unmatched: 12. This CDR3 spans 13 amino acids. Germline CDR1 and CDR2: MDHEN and SYDVKM. The CDR3 is CASQRGPYNEQYF. In DNA, the CDR3 is TGTGCCAGTCAGCGGGGCCCCTACAATGAGCAGTACTTC.

The chain combines TRBV12-3 or TRBV12-4 with TRBJ1-1; 11 nucleotides align to TRBD1. The J segment lost 6 bases and the V segment lost 6 bases, leaving 6 bases of the junction unmatched. The CDR3 has 14 residues. For the CDR3, the DNA is TGTGCCAGCAGGCGAGGACAGGGGGCATCTGAAGCTTTCTTT. Its translation is CASRRGQGASEAFF.

The gene calls are TRBV29-1 and TRBJ2-3; D not resolved. Trimming stripped 4 bases from V and 3 bases from J, with 11 bases between. Germline V lookup: CDR1 SQVTM, CDR2 ANQGSEA. The CDR3 consists of 13 residues. CDR3 sequence: CSVGRDRTDTQYF. The CDR3, as DNA: TGCAGCGTTGGAAGGGATAGAACAGATACGCAGTATTTT.

This chain links TRBV6-6 with TRBJ1-3; D not resolved. This CDR3 is 14 amino acids long. CDR1 and CDR2 from the germline V gene are MNHNY and SVGAGI (reference sequence). The germline V and J ends were trimmed by 10 bases and 0 bases, with 13 bases remaining between them. CDR3 amino acids: CATRRGSSGNTIYF. DNA for the CDR3: TGTGCCACCCGACGAGGTAGCTCTGGAAACACCATATATTTT.

As for this clonotype: An end of the junction differs from the germline gene, which may be a read error. The chain combines TRBV5-4 with TRBJ2-1; 13 bases are a match to TRBD2. The CDR3 is made up of 16 amino acids. Germline V gene sequence: CDR1 SGHNT, CDR2 YYREEE (reference sequence). DNA for the CDR3: TGTGCCAGCAGCTCGGGGACTAGCGGGGCCTACAATGGGCAGTTCTTC. Amino acid sequence: CASSSGTSGAYNGQFF.

The chain employs TRBV20-1 and TRBJ2-3; 7 positions agree with TRBD2. The CDR3 extends over 14 amino acids. Germline lookup yields CDR1 DFQATT and CDR2 SNEGSKA (reference sequence). V gave up 7 bases and J gave up 0 bases; unmatched junction bases: 7. As DNA, the CDR3 is TGCAGTGGACGGCGGGGGTGGAGCACAGATACGCAGTATTTT. Residues: CSGRRGWSTDTQYF.

The CDR3 reads CSALGLAGGSSYNEQFF. CDR3 coding DNA: TGCAGTGCTTTGGGACTAGCGGGGGGGAGCTCCTACAATGAGCAGTTCTTC. The chain links TRBV20-1 to TRBJ2-1; 16 nucleotides line up with TRBD2. V lost 5 bases and J lost 0; bases outside the gene matches: 4. This CDR3 comprises 17 residues. Germline CDR1 DFQATT, CDR2 SNEGSKA (reference sequence).

This clonotype was observed a few times. The genes are TRBV20-1 and TRBJ2-1; 9 bases match TRBD2. This CDR3 comprises 15 residues. The junction had 5 bases not matched to a gene; V was cut back by 5 bases and J by 0 bases. The germline gives CDR1 DFQATT, CDR2 SNEGSKA (reference sequence). CDR3 DNA sequence: TGCAGTGCTCCCCTAGCGGGGAGCTCCTACAATGAGCAGTTCTTC. This encodes CSAPLAGSSYNEQFF.

V usage is TRBV20-1 and J usage is TRBJ2-1; 8 positions match TRBD2. J gave up 4 bases and V 5 bases, and 10 bases lay outside the gene matches. Germline V gene lookup returns CDR1 DFQATT and CDR2 SNEGSKA (reference sequence). This CDR3 spans 15 amino acids. The CDR3 region has the DNA TGCAGTGCTCGTCAACGGGAGGGTGGGTACAATGAGCAGTTCTTC. Translation gives CSARQREGGYNEQFF.

This clonotype was counted many times. This chain connects TRBV6-7 to TRBJ2-3; D is possibly TRBD1 or TRBD2 (5 bases each). TRBV6-7 is classed as an ORF, of uncertain function. The CDR3 loop spans 16 amino acids. The germline V and J ends were trimmed by 4 bases and 0 bases, with 14 bases remaining between them. CDR3 DNA: TGTGCCAGCAGTTCCGTCCGGGACCCTAGCACAGATACGCAGTATTTT. Protein product: CASSSVRDPSTDTQYF.